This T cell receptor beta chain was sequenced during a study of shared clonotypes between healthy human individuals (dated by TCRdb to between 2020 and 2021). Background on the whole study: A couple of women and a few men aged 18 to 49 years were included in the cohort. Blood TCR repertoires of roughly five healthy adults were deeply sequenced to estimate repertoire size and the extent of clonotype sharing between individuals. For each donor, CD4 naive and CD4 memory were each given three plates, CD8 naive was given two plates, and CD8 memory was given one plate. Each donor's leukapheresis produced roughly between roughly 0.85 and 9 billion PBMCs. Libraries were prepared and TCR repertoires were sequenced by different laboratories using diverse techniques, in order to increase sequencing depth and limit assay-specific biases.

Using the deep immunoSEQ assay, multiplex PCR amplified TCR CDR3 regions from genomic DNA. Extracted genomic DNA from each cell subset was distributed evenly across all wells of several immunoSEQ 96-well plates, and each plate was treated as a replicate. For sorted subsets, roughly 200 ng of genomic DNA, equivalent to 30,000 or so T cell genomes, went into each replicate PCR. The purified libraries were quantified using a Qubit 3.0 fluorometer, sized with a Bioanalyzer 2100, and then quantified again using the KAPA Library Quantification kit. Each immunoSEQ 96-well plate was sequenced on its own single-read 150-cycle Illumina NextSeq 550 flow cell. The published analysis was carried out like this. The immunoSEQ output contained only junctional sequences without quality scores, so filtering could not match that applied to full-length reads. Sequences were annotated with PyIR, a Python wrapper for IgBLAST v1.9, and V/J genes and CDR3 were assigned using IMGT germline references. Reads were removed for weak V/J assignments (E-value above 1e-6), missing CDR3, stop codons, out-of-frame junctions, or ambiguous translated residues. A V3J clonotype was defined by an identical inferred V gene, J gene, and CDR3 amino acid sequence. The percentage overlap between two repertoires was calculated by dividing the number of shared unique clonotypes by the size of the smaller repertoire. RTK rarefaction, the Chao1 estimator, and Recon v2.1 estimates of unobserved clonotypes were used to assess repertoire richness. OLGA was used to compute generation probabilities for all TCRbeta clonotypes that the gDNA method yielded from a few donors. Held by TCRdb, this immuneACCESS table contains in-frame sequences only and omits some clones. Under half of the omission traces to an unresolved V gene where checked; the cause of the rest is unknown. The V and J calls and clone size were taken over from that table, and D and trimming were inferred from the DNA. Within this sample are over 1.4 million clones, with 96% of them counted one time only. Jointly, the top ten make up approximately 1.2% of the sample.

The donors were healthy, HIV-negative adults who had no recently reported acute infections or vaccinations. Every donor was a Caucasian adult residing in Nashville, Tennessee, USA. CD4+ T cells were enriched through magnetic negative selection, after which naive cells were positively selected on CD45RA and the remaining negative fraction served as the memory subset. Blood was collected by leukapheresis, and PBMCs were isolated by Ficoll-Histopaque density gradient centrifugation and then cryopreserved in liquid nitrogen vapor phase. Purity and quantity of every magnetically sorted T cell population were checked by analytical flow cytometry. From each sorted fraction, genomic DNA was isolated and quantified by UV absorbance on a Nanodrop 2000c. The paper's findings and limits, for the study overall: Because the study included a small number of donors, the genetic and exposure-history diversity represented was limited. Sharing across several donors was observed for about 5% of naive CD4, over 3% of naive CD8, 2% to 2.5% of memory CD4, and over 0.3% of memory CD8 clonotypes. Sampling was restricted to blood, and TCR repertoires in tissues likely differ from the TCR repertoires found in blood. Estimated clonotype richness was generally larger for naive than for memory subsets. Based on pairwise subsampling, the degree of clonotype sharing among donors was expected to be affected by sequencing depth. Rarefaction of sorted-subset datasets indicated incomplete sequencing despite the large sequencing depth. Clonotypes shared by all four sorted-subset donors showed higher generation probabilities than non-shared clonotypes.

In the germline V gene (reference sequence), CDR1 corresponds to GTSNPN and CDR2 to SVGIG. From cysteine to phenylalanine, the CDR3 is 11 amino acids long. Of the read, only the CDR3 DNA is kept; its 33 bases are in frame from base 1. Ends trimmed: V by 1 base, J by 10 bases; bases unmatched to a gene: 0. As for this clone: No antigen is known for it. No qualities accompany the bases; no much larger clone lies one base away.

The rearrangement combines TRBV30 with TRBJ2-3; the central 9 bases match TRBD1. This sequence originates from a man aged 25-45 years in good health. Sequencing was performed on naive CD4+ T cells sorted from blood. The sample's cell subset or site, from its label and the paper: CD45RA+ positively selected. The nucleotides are TGTGCCTGGAGTGACAGGGGGCCGCAGTATTTT. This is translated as CAWSDRGPQYF.